Sequencing of this T cell receptor beta chain was carried out in a study of T cell clonality in common variable immunodeficiency. CVID meant reduced serum IgG, IgA and/or IgM plus specific antibody deficiency. Most patients and controls had Caucasian heritage. Study-wide points: CVID patient heterogeneity limited repertoire-clinical complication correlations. In common variable immunodeficiency, TCR beta chains reportedly carried fewer deletions and N-nucleotide insertions.

CVID and control samples used equivalent genomic DNA input. Clones were read by immunoSEQ multiplex PCR, and TCRdb kept only the in-frame ones, dropping some. The sample includes approximately 14,000 clones, none of them occurring once. This clone was detected only a few times. What it binds is unknown. Coverage ceases 3 residues before the CDR3 finishes, and the germline J gene fills in the end. J gave up 1 base and V 4 bases, and 3 bases lay outside the gene matches. The length of the CDR3 is 14 residues. Germline V lookup: CDR1 SEHNR, CDR2 FQNEAQ (reference sequence). Input material: peripheral blood mononuclear cells. The clonotype originates from a human donor with common variable immunodeficiency. The chain combines TRBV7-9 with TRBJ1-1; 7 positions agree with TRBD1. The CDR3 loop reads CASSYDRANTEAFF. The covered CDR3 bases are TGTGCCAGCAGCTACGACAGGGCGAACACTGAA.